The entry below gives a single T cell receptor beta chain sequence along with its context. The CDR3 has 15 amino acids. In germline, CDR1 is SGHRS, CDR2 YFSETQ. The V and J ends lost 4 bases and 6 bases respectively, with 20 bases between them. Some clones are missing from TCRdb's copy, which holds only in-frame ones; the method was immunoSEQ multiplex PCR. The sample carries hundreds of thousands of clones, roughly 86% recorded once. The data belong to a study of blood T cell repertoires in COVID-19. Source material: PBMCs or T cells enriched from blood (not recorded which). The rearrangement uses TRBV5-1 and TRBJ2-7; weak D call: TRBD1 (5 bases). This clonotype was sampled from a woman in her forties or fifties who had recovered from COVID-19. CDR3 amino acids: CASSTVGRDGSEQYF. DNA of the CDR3: TGCGCCAGCAGCACGGTAGGCAGGGATGGGTCCGAGCAGTACTTC.